This TCR beta chain was recovered during a study of cytomegalovirus exposure and HLA in healthy donors. Per germline, CDR1 SGHVS and CDR2 FQNEAQ. The V gene end was trimmed by 4 bases and the J gene end by 3 bases; junction bases not matched to a gene: 9. The CDR3 runs 16 residues. Points from the study as a whole: Only CMV serostatus was available as immune exposure information.

PCR involved 60 Vbeta and 13 Jbeta primers. The method was immunoSEQ multiplex PCR; TCRdb's version includes in-frame clones alone and lacks a portion of them. The sample shows about 160,000 clones, almost 80% of them seen only once. Of note for this clone: Antigen unknown.

This receptor was identified in a woman in her forties or fifties in good health and CMV-seropositive. The sample consisted of PBMCs. The chain links TRBV7-8 to TRBJ1-5; 7 nucleotides line up with TRBD1. The CDR3 DNA is TGTGCCAGCAGCTCCCTGCGGACAGGCATCAATCAGCCCCAGCATTTT. Its translation: CASSSLRTGINQPQHF.